The 27 T cell receptor beta chains below were found in one sample sequenced in a study of CD8 T cells in Susac syndrome. Reverse transcription of roughly 0.45 to 1 ug RNA was carried out with random hexamers. Each CDR3 protein gets one entry after TCRdb re-called the immunoSEQ multiplex PCR reads with MiXCR. The data show 180,000 or so distinct CDR3 sequences, nearly 95% seen once. Sequencing was performed on CD4+ T cells from PBMCs. The receptors here all came from a human donor with multiple sclerosis.

The gene calls are TRBV29-1 and TRBJ1-2; 7 nucleotides match TRBD1. V gave up 7 bases and J gave up 5 bases; unmatched junction bases: 7. This CDR3 has 12 amino acids. CDR1 SQVTM and CDR2 ANQGSEA come from the germline V gene. CDR3 sequence reads: CSGGTENYGYTF. DNA for the CDR3: TGCAGCGGGGGGACAGAAAATTATGGCTACACCTTC.

This chain uses TRBV2 with TRBJ1-2; 7 bases align to TRBD1. The CDR3 extends over 12 amino acids. Germline V gene sequence: CDR1 SNHLY, CDR2 FYNNEI. The ends lost 3 bases at V and 8 bases at J; junction bases unmatched: 3. The CDR3 nucleotides read TGTGCCAGCAGTGAGGACAGGATCGGCTACACCTTC. Protein product: CASSEDRIGYTF.

The rearrangement joins TRBV7-9 to TRBJ2-5; D ambiguous. There are 12 residues in the CDR3. Germline V gene data show CDR1 as SEHNR and CDR2 as FQNEAQ (reference sequence). V lost 5 bases, J lost 4 bases, and 8 bases lay in between. CDR3 nucleotide sequence: TGTGCCAGCAGCCGTGGGATAGAGACCCAGTACTTC. It yields the protein CASSRGIETQYF.

The V gene is TRBV20-1, the J gene TRBJ2-4; D is possibly TRBD2 (5 bases). CDR3 length: 13 amino acids. Trimming pared 1 base from V and 9 bases from J, leaving 13 bases between. Germline-derived CDR1 and CDR2 are DFQATT and SNEGSKA (reference sequence). This CDR3 is CSARGGSEVIQYF. DNA of the CDR3: TGCAGTGCTAGAGGTGGGAGTGAGGTCATTCAGTACTTC.

The CDR3 sequence is CASSQVWGRRGNTIYF. Written as DNA, the CDR3 is TGTGCCAGCAGCCAAGTGTGGGGGCGACGTGGAAACACCATATATTTT. The V gene is TRBV3-1, the J gene TRBJ1-3; a possible D gene is TRBD1 (6 bases). The CDR3 consists of 16 residues. With 1 base removed from V and 3 bases from J, the gap between germline ends came to 13 bases. Germline V gene sequence: CDR1 LGHDT, CDR2 YNNKEL (reference sequence).

This chain's CDR3 is CSATGGGVANTEAFF. CDR3 nucleotide sequence: TGCAGTGCTACCGGGGGAGGGGTGGCGAACACTGAAGCTTTCTTT. J is TRBJ1-1 and V is TRBV20-1, with a tentative D call TRBD1 (5 bases). V lost 4 bases and J lost 1, with 16 bases in between. Per germline, CDR1 DFQATT and CDR2 SNEGSKA (reference sequence). This CDR3 has 15 amino acids.

This chain uses TRBV29-1 with TRBJ2-6; D gene uncertain. This CDR3 has 13 residues. CDR1 SQVTM and CDR2 ANQGSEA come from the germline V gene. Trimming cost V 4 bases and J 4 bases, with 8 bases left between them. CDR3 amino acids: CSVGGFGANVLTF. The CDR3 nucleotides read TGCAGCGTTGGTGGGTTCGGGGCCAACGTCCTGACTTTC.

The chain links TRBV27 to TRBJ1-4; D perhaps matches TRBD1 (6 bases). Germline V gene lookup returns CDR1 MNHEY and CDR2 SMNVEV (reference sequence). Trimming left V 4 bases short and J 0 bases short, with 12 bases between. The CDR3 sequence is 16 residues long. The CDR3 coding sequence is TGTGCCAGCAGTTCACTTCGGACAGCAACTAATGAAAAACTGTTTTTT. This codes for CASSSLRTATNEKLFF.

The rearrangement links TRBV29-1 to TRBJ2-2; D unresolved. Trimming removed 5 bases at V and 3 bases at J, with 10 bases between. The length of the CDR3 is 13 residues. Germline V gene lookup returns CDR1 SQVTM and CDR2 ANQGSEA. This chain's CDR3 is CSVQLMHTGELFF. The CDR3 DNA follows: TGCAGCGTTCAGCTTATGCACACCGGGGAGCTGTTTTTT.

V and J are TRBV10-3 and TRBJ2-5; D is possibly TRBD1 or TRBD2 (6 bases each). Germline values: CDR1 ENHRY, CDR2 SYGVKD. V was clipped by 7 bases and J by 2 bases, with 14 bases between them. The CDR3 extends over 14 amino acids. In DNA form, the CDR3 reads TGTGCCATCACCGGAGGGACATTTCAAGAGACCCAGTACTTC. This translates into CAITGGTFQETQYF.

In this sample, this clonotype turned up once. The rearrangement joins TRBV20-1 to TRBJ1-5; D is ambiguous. V was clipped by 1 base and J by 5 bases, with 9 bases between them. Germline V gene sequence: CDR1 DFQATT, CDR2 SNEGSKA (reference sequence). CDR3 length equals 13 residues. CDR3 in amino acids: CSARAGGDQPQHF. Written as DNA, the CDR3 is TGCAGTGCTAGAGCCGGTGGCGATCAGCCCCAGCATTTT.

V is TRBV3-1 and J is TRBJ2-5, with TRBD2 as a possible D gene (5 bases). Trimming took 2 bases from V and 5 from J, leaving 18 bases between them. CDR1 and CDR2 (germline): LGHDT, YNNKEL (reference sequence). This CDR3 comprises 16 residues. DNA of the CDR3: TGTGCCAGCAGCCAACCATCGAGGGAATGGCGGGAGACCCAGTACTTC. Translation: CASSQPSREWRETQYF.

This clonotype was detected once. In DNA form, the CDR3 reads TGTGCCAGCAGTTTGGACAGGGTTGTCCATGGCTACACCTTC. Its translation is CASSLDRVVHGYTF. The chain links TRBV6-1 to TRBJ1-2; 8 nucleotides align to TRBD1. Germline CDR1 MNHNS, CDR2 SASEGT. This CDR3 is 14 amino acids long. Unmatched junction bases numbered 8, after V lost 5 bases and J lost 6 bases.

The genes are TRBV5-1 and TRBJ2-4; the D call may be TRBD1 or TRBD2 (5 bases each). Trimming shortened V by 0 bases and J by 4 bases, and 8 bases separated the two germline ends. Germline lookup yields CDR1 SGHRS and CDR2 YFSETQ. The CDR3 has 14 amino acids. The CDR3 bases are TGCGCCAGCAGCTTGGGGGACGGGAAAAACATTCAGTACTTC. Translated, it gives CASSLGDGKNIQYF.

This clonotype has a handful of counts. The CDR3 DNA follows: TGTGCCAGCTCACTAAATAGCAATCAGCCCCAGCATTTT. Translation: CASSLNSNQPQHF. The rearrangement links TRBV18 to TRBJ1-5; D unclear. The V end lost 4 bases, the J end lost 0 bases, and 4 bases lay between the germline ends. Germline V gives CDR1 KGHSH, CDR2 LQKENI. CDR3 length: 13 residues.

The chain carries TRBV12-5 and TRBJ1-5; possibly TRBD1 for D (5 bases). The CDR3 has 14 residues. Trimming took 1 base from V and 2 from J, leaving 6 bases between them. The V gene's germline CDR1 is LGHNT and CDR2 FRNRAP. For the CDR3, the DNA is TGTGCTAGTGGTTTGGGGGGCGGCAATCAGCCCCAGCATTTT. This gives the protein CASGLGGGNQPQHF.

This chain joins TRBV20-1 and TRBJ2-3; maybe TRBD2 (5 bases). Trimming shortened V by 4 bases and J by 2 bases, and 16 bases separated the two germline ends. CDR3 length equals 15 residues. Germline loops: CDR1 DFQATT, CDR2 SNEGSKA (reference sequence). CDR3 in amino acids: CSAIEGTALTDTQYF. DNA of the CDR3: TGCAGTGCTATTGAGGGAACAGCTCTCACAGATACGCAGTATTTT.

The rearrangement links TRBV14 to TRBJ1-1; weak D call: TRBD1 (5 bases). CDR1 SGHDN and CDR2 FVKESK come from the germline V gene. The CDR3 consists of 13 residues. V shed 4 bases and J shed 5 bases, with 11 bases lying between them. CDR3: CASSPFGGTEAFF. As DNA, the CDR3 is TGTGCCAGCAGCCCCTTCGGGGGAACTGAAGCTTTCTTT.

J is TRBJ2-1 and V is TRBV9, with D hard to call. Germline V gene data show CDR1 as SGDLS and CDR2 as YYNGEE. The V end was cut by 4 bases, the J end by 2 bases, with 13 bases between. This CDR3 comprises 15 residues. The CDR3 region is CASSSAGGTYNEQFF. Written as DNA, the CDR3 is TGTGCCAGCAGCTCCGCCGGTGGAACCTACAATGAGCAGTTCTTC.

V and J are TRBV20-1 and TRBJ2-7; 12 bases are shared with TRBD2. The CDR3 has 15 amino acids. The germline V gene has CDR1 DFQATT and CDR2 SNEGSKA (reference sequence). The CDR3 sequence is CSVLAGGPSSYEQYF. The CDR3 nucleotides are TGCAGCGTACTAGCGGGAGGCCCGAGCTCCTACGAGCAGTACTTC.

The chain employs TRBV6-1 and TRBJ2-6, with D perhaps TRBD1 (6 bases). The germline V and J ends were trimmed by 6 bases and 2 bases, with 14 bases remaining between them. This CDR3 region has 16 residues. Germline-derived CDR1 and CDR2 are MNHNS and SASEGT. The CDR3 here is CASRPSGGAGANVLTF. The CDR3 DNA reads TGTGCCAGCAGACCCTCTGGGGGCGCTGGGGCCAACGTCCTGACTTTC.

The rearrangement links TRBV9 to TRBJ2-5; possible D gene TRBD1, 7 bases. Germline CDR1 SGDLS, CDR2 YYNGEE. The CDR3 totals 15 residues. V was trimmed by 4 bases and J by 6 bases, leaving 19 bases between them. CDR3 in amino acids: CASSPEPTGTQTQYF. In nucleotides, the CDR3 is TGTGCCAGCAGCCCCGAACCGACAGGGACTCAGACCCAGTACTTC. Full variable domain (rest looked up from reference TRBV9 and TRBJ2-5): DSGVTQTPKHLITATGQRVTLRCSPRSGDLSVYWYQQSLDQGLQFLIQYYNGEERAKGNILERFSAQQFPDLHSELNLSSLELGDSALYFCASSPEPTGTQTQYFGPGTRLLVL.

The rearrangement uses TRBV4-1 and TRBJ1-1; D possibly corresponds to TRBD1 (6 bases). Per germline, CDR1 MGHRA and CDR2 YSYEKL. CDR3 length: 15 residues. Deletions cut 3 bases from V and 3 bases from J, with 14 bases between. CDR3 bases: TGCGCCAGCAGCCACCCAGGGGAGGGGTACACTGAAGCTTTCTTT. It translates to CASSHPGEGYTEAFF.

The chain couples TRBV30 to TRBJ2-3; 10 bases match TRBD1. The CDR3 spans 14 residues. Germline V CDR1 and CDR2: GTSNPN, SVGIG (reference sequence). V lost 8 bases, J lost 3 bases, and 8 bases stayed unmatched. The CDR3 coding sequence is TGTGCCATTACCCGGGACAGGGGAACAGATACGCAGTATTTT. Protein: CAITRDRGTDTQYF.

CDR3 sequence: CASSIRATEAFF. DNA for the CDR3: TGTGCCAGTAGTATAAGGGCCACTGAAGCTTTCTTT. The V and J genes are TRBV19 and TRBJ1-1, with no clear D. The V gene's germline CDR1 is LNHDA and CDR2 SQIVND (reference sequence). V shed 2 bases and J shed 4 bases, with 5 bases lying between them. The CDR3 length is 12 residues.

The V call is TRBV20-1, the J call TRBJ2-1; D may be TRBD2 (6 bases). The germline V gene encodes CDR1 DFQATT and CDR2 SNEGSKA (reference sequence). The CDR3 length is 15 residues. Between the trimmed V and J ends, which lost 5 bases and 6 bases, there was a span of 20 bases. CDR3 amino acids: CSAFQRARTFNEQFF. CDR3 DNA sequence: TGCAGTGCTTTTCAGCGGGCCCGAACGTTCAATGAGCAGTTCTTC.

The genes are TRBV29-1 and TRBJ1-1; D perhaps matches TRBD1 (5 bases). Germline V gene sequence: CDR1 SQVTM, CDR2 ANQGSEA. V dropped 4 bases and J dropped 0 bases, with 15 bases sitting between them. This CDR3 comprises 15 residues. This CDR3 reads CSVGAGWGMNTEAFF. The CDR3 DNA reads TGCAGCGTTGGCGCAGGGTGGGGGATGAACACTGAAGCTTTCTTT.